A selection of T cell receptor beta chains follows, all from one sample in a study of blood T cell repertoires in COVID-19. Measured with immunoSEQ multiplex PCR; TCRdb has only the in-frame clones, and not every one. The sample lists about 250,000 clones, around 80% occurring once. Sample: peripheral blood. The origin of the receptors is a human donor in a cohort sampled during active COVID-19. Each CDR3 is given with its conserved first and last residue. D genes are given only for firm matches. Only some rows state a clone size, as once, few, many or a class for expanded clones.

v_call: TRBV5-1
clone_size: .
d_call: .
j_call: TRBJ1-1
cdr3_nt: TGCGCCAGCAGTTTCCTACCGGGACAAGGGACAATTAACACTGAAGCTTTCTTT
cdr3_aa: CASSFLPGQGTINTEAFF

v_call: TRBV2
clone_size: .
d_call: .
j_call: TRBJ1-6
cdr3_nt: TGTGCCAGCAGCGGGACACCAAATAATTCACCCCTCCACTTT
cdr3_aa: CASSGTPNNSPLHF

v_call: TRBV5-1
clone_size: .
d_call: TRBD1
j_call: TRBJ2-3
cdr3_nt: TGCGCCAGCAGCACTGATGGACAGGGGAGGCCAGATACGCAGTATTTT
cdr3_aa: CASSTDGQGRPDTQYF

v_call: TRBV3-1/TRBV3-2
clone_size: .
d_call: .
j_call: TRBJ1-2
cdr3_nt: TGTGCCAGCAGCCATCCCGGGAGAGTTAACTATGGCTACACCTTC
cdr3_aa: CASSHPGRVNYGYTF

v_call: TRBV19
clone_size: .
d_call: .
j_call: TRBJ2-1
cdr3_nt: TGTGCCAGTAGTCGGGCGGGACTGACTACCGGGTTAAGCTCCTACAATGAGCAGTTCTTC
cdr3_aa: CASSRAGLTTGLSSYNEQFF

v_call: TRBV5-5
clone_size: .
d_call: .
j_call: TRBJ1-3
cdr3_nt: TGTGCCAGCAGCTTGGTCGGGGTCTCTGGAAACACCATATATTTT
cdr3_aa: CASSLVGVSGNTIYF

v_call: TRBV7-9
clone_size: once
d_call: .
j_call: TRBJ2-7
cdr3_nt: TGTGCCAGCAGCTCACCCCGTGGAGTGAACTACGAGCAGTACTTC
cdr3_aa: CASSSPRGVNYEQYF

v_call: TRBV5-6
clone_size: few
d_call: TRBD1
j_call: TRBJ1-1
cdr3_nt: TGTGCCAGCAGCTTGGGCCAGGGGGCCACTGAAGCTTTCTTT
cdr3_aa: CASSLGQGATEAFF

v_call: TRBV5-4
clone_size: few
d_call: .
j_call: TRBJ2-1
cdr3_nt: TGTGCCAGCAGCTTGGTGGGCAGCCCCCATGAGCAGTTCTTC
cdr3_aa: CASSLVGSPHEQFF

v_call: TRBV3-1/TRBV3-2
clone_size: .
d_call: .
j_call: TRBJ2-7
cdr3_nt: TGTGCCAGCAGCCAAGACGCTCCGGGATTCTACGAGCAGTACTTC
cdr3_aa: CASSQDAPGFYEQYF

v_call: TRBV5-1
clone_size: .
d_call: TRBD2
j_call: TRBJ2-7
cdr3_nt: TGCGCCAGCAGCTTGGCAGGCGGGGGTAGCTCCTACGAGCAGTACTTC
cdr3_aa: CASSLAGGGSSYEQYF

v_call: TRBV12-5
clone_size: once
d_call: .
j_call: TRBJ2-5
cdr3_nt: TGTGCTAGTGGTTTGGTAAGGACAGGGAGGGTCGTAGAGACCCAGTACTTC
cdr3_aa: CASGLVRTGRVVETQYF

v_call: TRBV15
clone_size: .
d_call: TRBD1
j_call: TRBJ1-3
cdr3_nt: TGTGCCACCAGCAGAGCGCGACAGGGGAACACCATATATTTT
cdr3_aa: CATSRARQGNTIYF